What follows are 17 T cell receptor beta chains derived from one specimen sequenced in a study of blood T cells in healthy people across ages. Next came a second PCR, run for about 7 to 12 cycles, which used a sample-barcoded 5' primer along with a J-beta primer mix. TCRdb called the 5' RACE reads again in MiXCR, with one record for every CDR3 protein. The sample lists over 1,500,000 distinct CDR3 sequences, roughly 50% seen once, with less than 2.5% in the top ten. The sequenced material came from blood. These receptors were taken from a woman between 35 and 50 years old in good health.

CDR3 bases: TGCAGTGCTCCTCCGGGACTAGCGGGCGGGGCCAACGTCCTGACTTTC. Its protein is CSAPPGLAGGANVLTF. V gene TRBV20-1 combines with J gene TRBJ2-6; the match to TRBD2 covers 12 bases. Losses at the gene ends were 5 bases for V and 4 bases for J; bases not matched to a gene: 6. Per germline, CDR1 DFQATT and CDR2 SNEGSKA (reference sequence). This CDR3 is built from 16 residues.

The chain combines TRBV15 with TRBJ2-7, with TRBD1 as a possible D gene (6 bases). The V end was cut by 7 bases, the J end by 7 bases, with 20 bases between. This CDR3 comprises 14 residues. The germline V gene has CDR1 LNHNV and CDR2 YYDKDF (reference sequence). The CDR3 nucleotides are TGTGCCACCACTCAGGGGTCCGGATGGGATGAGCAGTACTTC. Translated, it gives CATTQGSGWDEQYF. Based on the CDR3 plus reference TRBV15 and TRBJ2-7, the full variable domain is DAMVIQNPRYQVTQFGKPVTLSCSQTLNHNVMYWYQQKSSQAPKLLFHYYDKDFNNEADTPDNFQSRRPNTSFCFLDIRSPGLGDTAMYLCATTQGSGWDEQYFGPGTRLTVT.

The chain recombines TRBV7-2 with TRBJ2-3; D call uncertain. This CDR3 is built from 16 residues. V was cut by 1 base and J by 0 bases, with 11 bases left in between. Germline V lookup: CDR1 SGHTA, CDR2 FQGNSA. The CDR3 DNA reads TGTGCCAGCAGCTTAGTTACTGGGAAAAGCACAGATACGCAGTATTTT. This codes for CASSLVTGKSTDTQYF.

This clonotype was observed a few times. The chain has TRBV7-8 and TRBJ2-5; D not certain. Germline V gene sequence: CDR1 SGHVS, CDR2 FQNEAQ. Trimming left V 2 bases short and J 2 bases short, with 15 bases between. This CDR3 has 16 amino acids. CDR3 amino acids: CASSLRDIVEQETQYF. The CDR3 DNA reads TGTGCCAGCAGCTTAAGAGACATCGTGGAACAAGAGACCCAGTACTTC. Together with reference TRBV7-8 and TRBJ2-5, the CDR3 gives the full variable domain: GAGVSQSPRYKVAKRGQDVALRCDPISGHVSLFWYQQALGQGPEFLTYFQNEAQLDKSGLPSDRFFAERPEGSVSTLKIQRTQQEDSAVYLCASSLRDIVEQETQYFGPGTRLLVL.

This clonotype was observed a handful of times. The chain employs TRBV6-5 and TRBJ2-1; D remains ambiguous. The CDR3 loop spans 11 amino acids. V was pared by 11 bases and J by 5 bases, with 10 bases between. Germline loops: CDR1 MNHEY, CDR2 SVGAGI. The DNA for the CDR3 is TGTGCCGGAACAAATAACAATGAGCAGTTCTTC. Translating it yields CAGTNNNEQFF.

This sequence joins TRBV6-2 or TRBV6-3 and TRBJ2-7, with a weak D call TRBD2 (5 bases). The length of the CDR3 is 13 residues. Trimming pared 3 bases from V and 5 bases from J, leaving 11 bases between. Looked up from germline, CDR1 is MNHEY and CDR2 is SVGEGT. CDR3 amino acids: CASSYWESNEQYF. In DNA, the CDR3 is TGTGCCAGCAGTTATTGGGAGTCGAACGAGCAGTACTTC.

This sequence joins TRBV7-8 and TRBJ2-4; 10 nucleotides align to TRBD1. The CDR3 contains 15 residues. Germline V gives CDR1 SGHVS, CDR2 FQNEAQ. The V and J ends lost 5 bases and 13 bases, in that order; junction bases with no gene match: 14. This chain's CDR3 is CASSPRLDRGAKQYF. The CDR3 nucleotides are TGTGCCAGCAGCCCTAGACTGGACAGGGGGGCCAAGCAGTACTTC.

The sample holds a few counts of this clonotype. The chain has TRBV25-1 and TRBJ2-1; 9 bases agree with TRBD1. The CDR3 is 14 residues long. With V trimmed by 1 base and J by 7 bases, 2 bases remained unmatched. Germline V CDR1 and CDR2: MGHDK, SYGVNS. The CDR3 protein is CASSEWGQGNEQFF. CDR3 DNA: TGTGCCAGCAGTGAATGGGGACAGGGTAATGAGCAGTTCTTC.

This rearrangement joins TRBV10-3 to TRBJ2-7; tentative D call: TRBD1 (6 bases). Looked up from germline, CDR1 is ENHRY and CDR2 is SYGVKD. The CDR3 is 12 amino acids. V lost 4 bases and J lost 7, with 11 bases in between. CDR3 amino acids: CAISVGDNEQYF. In nucleotides, the CDR3 is TGTGCCATCAGTGTAGGGGACAATGAGCAGTACTTC.

This sequence joins TRBV5-6 and TRBJ2-1; 8 bases line up with TRBD1. V trimming: 0 bases; J trimming: 7 bases; junction bases outside the gene matches: 6. The CDR3 spans 15 residues. Germline CDR1 is SGHDT and CDR2 is YYEEEE. The CDR3 sequence is CASSLDRTGRNEQFF. The CDR3 DNA is TGTGCCAGCAGCTTGGATAGGACAGGGAGAAATGAGCAGTTCTTC.

The V and J genes are TRBV24-1 and TRBJ2-3; D might be TRBD1 or TRBD2, each matching 6 bases. Trimming cost V 3 bases and J 6 bases, with 18 bases left between them. CDR3 length equals 16 residues. Per germline, CDR1 KGHDR and CDR2 SFDVKD. Here the CDR3 reads CATSDGLREGGDTQYF. The CDR3 DNA reads as TGTGCCACCAGTGATGGACTACGGGAAGGGGGGGATACGCAGTATTTT.

This chain connects TRBV4-1 to TRBJ2-6; tentative D call: TRBD2 (6 bases). CDR3 length: 17 residues. V was shortened by 3 bases and J by 4 bases, with 16 bases between the two germline ends. Germline V gives CDR1 MGHRA, CDR2 YSYEKL. In DNA, the CDR3 is TGCGCCAGCAGCCATACCAACCGGGACTCCGGGGCCAACGTCCTGACTTTC. Translating gives CASSHTNRDSGANVLTF.

The table lists this clonotype with a few counts. The chain recombines TRBV20-1 with TRBJ2-7; D unresolved. Trimming pared 1 base from V and 2 bases from J, leaving 12 bases between. The CDR3 is 14 amino acids. Germline values: CDR1 DFQATT, CDR2 SNEGSKA (reference sequence). CDR3: CSARAAWSAYEQYF. The CDR3 nucleotides read TGCAGTGCTAGAGCAGCCTGGAGCGCCTACGAGCAGTACTTC.

This clonotype appeared once. The J gene is TRBJ1-5, the V gene TRBV7-2, with a weak D call TRBD1 (6 bases). The CDR3 length is 16 residues. From germline, CDR1 is SGHTA and CDR2 FQGNSA. Trimming stripped 3 bases from V and 1 base from J, with 13 bases between. CDR3: CASSFWAGESNQPQHF. The CDR3 bases are TGTGCCAGCAGCTTCTGGGCAGGGGAGAGCAATCAGCCCCAGCATTTT.

This clonotype turned up a few times. The CDR3 loop is CASSLVSSGTGADTQYF. As DNA, the CDR3 is TGTGCCAGCAGCTTAGTGTCTAGCGGTACCGGGGCAGATACGCAGTATTTT. This chain links TRBV7-2 with TRBJ2-3; 7 nucleotides agree with TRBD2. V lost 1 base to trimming and J lost 4 bases; unmatched junction nucleotides: 11. Germline V lookup: CDR1 SGHTA, CDR2 FQGNSA. This CDR3 comprises 17 residues.

The gene calls are TRBV7-8 and TRBJ1-5; D may be TRBD1 (5 bases). Germline values: CDR1 SGHVS, CDR2 FQNEAQ. The CDR3 sequence is 16 residues long. V lost 5 bases, J lost 6 bases, and 20 bases lay in between. CDR3 protein: CASSLLGTLRSQPQHF. CDR3 DNA: TGTGCCAGCAGCCTACTGGGGACGCTACGGAGTCAGCCCCAGCATTTT. Full variable domain (rest looked up from reference TRBV7-8 and TRBJ1-5): GAGVSQSPRYKVAKRGQDVALRCDPISGHVSLFWYQQALGQGPEFLTYFQNEAQLDKSGLPSDRFFAERPEGSVSTLKIQRTQQEDSAVYLCASSLLGTLRSQPQHFGDGTRLSIL.

This clonotype was seen a single time. The chain employs TRBV7-2 and TRBJ2-5, with D perhaps matching TRBD1 (5 bases). Trimming cost V 3 bases and J 1 base, with 12 bases left between them. Germline V lookup: CDR1 SGHTA, CDR2 FQGNSA. This CDR3 has 15 residues. CDR3: CASSFADTPQETQYF. CDR3 DNA sequence: TGTGCCAGCAGCTTCGCGGACACACCCCAAGAGACCCAGTACTTC. Using reference TRBV7-2 and TRBJ2-5 for the parts outside the CDR3, the full variable domain is GAGVSQSPSNKVTEKGKDVELRCDPISGHTALYWYRQSLGQGLEFLIYFQGNSAPDKSGLPSDRFSAERTGGSVSTLTIQRTQQEDSAVYLCASSFADTPQETQYFGPGTRLLVL.